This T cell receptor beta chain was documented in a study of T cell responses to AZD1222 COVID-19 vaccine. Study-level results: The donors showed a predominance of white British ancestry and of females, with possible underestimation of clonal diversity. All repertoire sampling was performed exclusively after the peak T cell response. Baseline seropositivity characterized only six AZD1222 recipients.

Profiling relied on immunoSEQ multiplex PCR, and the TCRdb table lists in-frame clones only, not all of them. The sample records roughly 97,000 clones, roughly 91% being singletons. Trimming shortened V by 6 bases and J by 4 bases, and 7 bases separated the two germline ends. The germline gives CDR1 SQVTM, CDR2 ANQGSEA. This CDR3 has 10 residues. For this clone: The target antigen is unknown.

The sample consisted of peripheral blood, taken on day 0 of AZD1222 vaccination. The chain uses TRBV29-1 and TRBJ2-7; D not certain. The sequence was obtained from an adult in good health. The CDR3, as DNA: TGCAGCGTCGTTAATTACGAGCAGTACTTC. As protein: CSVVNYEQYF.